Shown below are 5 T cell receptor beta chains from a single sample sequenced in a study of control samples from healthy donors and cancer patients. Produced via immunoSEQ multiplex PCR; TCRdb's table is partial and in-frame only. The data hold about 120,000 clones, with 80% to 95% observed a single time. Sequencing was carried out using blood. Receptors originate from a man aged 40-50 years in good health.

The chain is built from TRBV30 and TRBJ1-4; possible D gene TRBD1, 5 bases. CDR3 length equals 13 residues. Germline CDR1 is GTSNPN and CDR2 is SVGIG (reference sequence). V lost 1 base and J lost 8, with 11 bases in between. The CDR3 DNA sequence: TGTGCCTGGAGTGGAGGGGCAGTCGAAAAACTGTTTTTT. Translating gives CAWSGGAVEKLFF.

The chain links TRBV27 to TRBJ1-1; 9 bases agree with TRBD1. Germline V gene data show CDR1 as MNHEY and CDR2 as SMNVEV (reference sequence). The length of the CDR3 is 16 residues. The V and J ends lost 1 base and 8 bases, in that order; junction bases with no gene match: 11. The CDR3 spells CASSLLGGTGTTEAFF. The CDR3 DNA sequence: TGTGCCAGCAGTTTATTGGGGGGGACAGGGACTACAGAAGCTTTCTTT.

V and J are TRBV11-2 and TRBJ2-1; 8 bases are a match to TRBD2. This CDR3 comprises 15 residues. Losses at the gene ends were 1 base for V and 6 bases for J; bases not matched to a gene: 5. Germline lookup yields CDR1 SGHAT and CDR2 FQNNGV. The CDR3 spells CASSLGTSPANEQFF. Written as DNA, the CDR3 is TGTGCCAGCAGCTTAGGGACTAGCCCGGCCAATGAGCAGTTCTTC. The entire variable domain, with the rest obtained from reference TRBV11-2 and TRBJ2-1, is as follows: EAGVAQSPRYKIIEKRQSVAFWCNPISGHATLYWYQQILGQGPKLLIQFQNNGVVDDSQLPKDRFSAERLKGVDSTLKIQPAKLEDSAVYLCASSLGTSPANEQFFGPGTRLTVL.

The chain uses TRBV29-1 and TRBJ1-1; D is uncertain. The CDR3 sequence is 13 residues long. Germline CDR1 and CDR2: SQVTM and ANQGSEA. V lost 4 bases and J 1 base, leaving 10 bases between the germline ends. The CDR3 sequence: CSVGLGGNTEAFF. The CDR3 DNA is TGCAGCGTTGGATTAGGAGGGAACACTGAAGCTTTCTTT.

The chain is built from TRBV5-1 and TRBJ2-1, with 13 bases aligning to TRBD2. This CDR3 is 15 amino acids long. The germline gives CDR1 SGHRS, CDR2 YFSETQ. Trimming at V came to 4 bases and at J to 9 bases, leaving 7 bases not matched to a gene. The CDR3 loop reads CASSRTSGGAREQFF. CDR3 sequence (DNA): TGCGCCAGCAGCCGCACTAGCGGGGGGGCCCGTGAGCAGTTCTTC.